Presented here are 24 T cell receptor beta chains from one specimen sequenced in a study of blood T cell repertoires in COVID-19. Sequencing was performed with immunoSEQ multiplex PCR; in TCRdb, only in-frame clones are kept and a portion is missing. The sample lists just under 350,000 clones; around nine tenths were seen once. Sequenced input: peripheral blood. The origin of the receptors is a woman between 65 and 79 years old with COVID-19, enrolled during active disease.

This clone came up a few times. The V call is TRBV5-4, the J call TRBJ2-7; TRBD2 is a possible D gene (5 bases). Germline V gene lookup returns CDR1 SGHNT and CDR2 YYREEE (reference sequence). The V end lost 4 bases, the J end lost 1 base, and 15 bases lay between the germline ends. The CDR3 runs 15 residues. CDR3 sequence reads: CASSHGILGSYEQYF. CDR3 bases: TGTGCCAGCAGCCACGGGATTTTAGGATCCTACGAGCAGTACTTC.

This chain uses TRBV10-2 with TRBJ1-3; D is undetermined. V lost 8 bases, J lost 8 bases, and 10 bases lay in between. Germline V CDR1 and CDR2: WSHSY, SAAADI. The CDR3 is made up of 11 amino acids. CDR3 in amino acids: CASGRRDTIYF. Written as DNA, the CDR3 is TGCGCCAGCGGGAGAAGGGACACCATATATTTT.

The V call is TRBV3-1 (or the pseudogene TRBV3-2), the J call TRBJ2-7, with D possibly being TRBD2 (5 bases). Between the trimmed V and J ends, which lost 1 base and 3 bases, there was a span of 13 bases. Per germline, CDR1 LGHDT and CDR2 YNNKEL (reference sequence). The CDR3 spans 15 residues. CDR3 residues: CASSQASVGVYEQYF. The CDR3 region has the DNA TGTGCCAGCAGCCAAGCATCGGTGGGAGTCTACGAGCAGTACTTC.

This clone has a handful of counts. This rearrangement joins TRBV5-1 to TRBJ1-2; no reliable D call. V gave up 0 bases and J gave up 3 bases, with 9 bases separating them. Germline lookup yields CDR1 SGHRS and CDR2 YFSETQ. This CDR3 region has 14 residues. CDR3 DNA sequence: TGCGCCAGCAGCTTGGGGGAGTTTTACTATGGCTACACCTTC. This codes for CASSLGEFYYGYTF.

The gene calls are TRBV12-5 and TRBJ1-3; 8 positions agree with TRBD1. CDR3 length equals 19 residues. After removal of 4 bases from V and 0 bases from J, the junction contained 14 bases not matched to a gene. CDR1 and CDR2 from the germline V gene are LGHNT and FRNRAP. The CDR3 loop reads CASGSAGTGSIISGNTIYF. CDR3 nucleotide sequence: TGTGCTAGTGGTTCTGCCGGGACAGGTTCGATTATCTCTGGAAACACCATATATTTT.

The chain couples TRBV7-9 to TRBJ2-7; the D gene is possibly TRBD2 (6 bases). Germline CDR1 and CDR2: SEHNR and FQNEAQ (reference sequence). This CDR3 is 14 amino acids long. The V end was cut by 9 bases, the J end by 1 base, with 16 bases between. The CDR3 protein is CASKRAHTSYEQYF. In nucleotides, the CDR3 is TGTGCCAGTAAGCGGGCCCACACTTCCTACGAGCAGTACTTC.

This rearrangement joins TRBV7-9 to TRBJ1-5; 7 nucleotides agree with TRBD1. Germline V CDR1 and CDR2: SEHNR, FQNEAQ (reference sequence). V lost 1 base, J lost 1 base, and 1 base stayed unmatched. The CDR3 extends over 15 amino acids. The CDR3 sequence is CASSLGQGSNQPQHF. The CDR3 DNA follows: TGTGCCAGCAGCTTAGGACAGGGAAGCAATCAGCCCCAGCATTTT. Complete variable domain (other parts from reference TRBV7-9 and TRBJ1-5): DTGVSQNPRHKITKRGQNVTFRCDPISEHNRLYWYRQTLGQGPEFLTYFQNEAQLEKSRLLSDRFSAERPKGSFSTLEIQRTEQGDSAMYLCASSLGQGSNQPQHFGDGTRLSIL.

The chain recombines TRBV28 with TRBJ2-5; 8 positions match TRBD1. This CDR3 contains 15 residues. Unmatched junction bases numbered 11, after V lost 7 bases and J lost 4 bases. Germline V gives CDR1 MDHEN, CDR2 SYDVKM. The CDR3 sequence is CASISPGTGPETQYF. DNA of the CDR3: TGTGCCAGCATTTCCCCCGGGACAGGTCCAGAGACCCAGTACTTC.

The V and J genes are TRBV10-1 and TRBJ1-1; D call uncertain. The germline gives CDR1 WNHNN, CDR2 SYGVQD (reference sequence). The CDR3 contains 12 residues. Trimming took 2 bases from V and 4 from J, leaving 5 bases between them. CDR3 sequence: CASSEHGTEAFF. In DNA form, the CDR3 reads TGCGCCAGCAGTGAGCACGGCACTGAAGCTTTCTTT.

V and J are TRBV27 and TRBJ1-2, with D uncertain. V was trimmed by 6 bases and J by 4 bases, leaving 18 bases between them. Germline V gene data show CDR1 as MNHEY and CDR2 as SMNVEV (reference sequence). This CDR3 is 15 amino acids long. The CDR3 DNA follows: TGTGCCAGCAGCATGGGAGGCAGAAATTCCTATGGCTACACCTTC. It is translated as CASSMGGRNSYGYTF.

J is TRBJ1-2 and V is TRBV9; TRBD1 matches at 9 bases. The germline CDR1 and CDR2 sequences are SGDLS and YYNGEE. The CDR3 has 15 residues. Trimming removed 3 bases from V and 1 base from J; junction bases left unmatched: 4. The CDR3 is CASSERDRVNYGYTF. The CDR3 bases are TGTGCCAGCAGCGAGAGGGACAGGGTTAACTATGGCTACACCTTC. Based on the CDR3 plus reference TRBV9 and TRBJ1-2, the full variable domain is DSGVTQTPKHLITATGQRVTLRCSPRSGDLSVYWYQQSLDQGLQFLIQYYNGEERAKGNILERFSAQQFPDLHSELNLSSLELGDSALYFCASSERDRVNYGYTFGSGTRLTVV.

The V and J genes are TRBV28 and TRBJ2-1; D is perhaps TRBD1 (6 bases). V lost 4 bases, J lost 13 bases, and 14 bases lay in between. The CDR3 is 12 amino acids. Germline V gene lookup returns CDR1 MDHEN and CDR2 SYDVKM. Written as DNA, the CDR3 is TGTGCCAGCAGTTCGGACAGAGGGTATCAGTTCTTC. Translation gives CASSSDRGYQFF.

This clone was picked up one time. The chain employs TRBV6-5 and TRBJ2-7; D is perhaps TRBD2 (5 bases). Trimming took off 6 bases at V and 0 bases at J, with 9 bases between the two ends. The CDR3 runs 13 residues. The germline CDR1 and CDR2 sequences are MNHEY and SVGAGI. CDR3 in DNA: TGTGCCAGCAGGAGGGATTACTCCTACGAGCAGTACTTC. Translation gives CASRRDYSYEQYF.

CDR3 bases: TGTGCCAGCAGCAAAGAGCAACGGAACTATGGCTACACCTTC. Translated, it gives CASSKEQRNYGYTF. The rearrangement uses TRBV21-1 and TRBJ1-2. TRBV21-1 is designated a pseudogene. This CDR3 has 14 residues.

This chain links TRBV28 with TRBJ1-1; 12 nucleotides align to TRBD1. The V gene end was trimmed by 3 bases and the J gene end by 11 bases; junction bases not matched to a gene: 4. This CDR3 is 13 amino acids long. Germline V gene data show CDR1 as MDHEN and CDR2 as SYDVKM. The CDR3 sequence: CASSFGTGGWAFF. CDR3 DNA: TGTGCCAGCAGTTTCGGGACAGGGGGCTGGGCTTTCTTT.

V is TRBV4-1 and J is TRBJ1-5, with 7 nucleotides matching TRBD1. Trimming cost V 0 bases and J 11 bases; bases outside gene matches: 10. The CDR3 extends over 15 amino acids. Germline CDR1 MGHRA, CDR2 YSYEKL. The CDR3 protein is CASSQDHGTAPAQHF. The DNA of the CDR3 is TGCGCCAGCAGCCAAGATCACGGGACAGCTCCGGCCCAGCATTTT.

The chain links TRBV11-2 to TRBJ2-5; no clear D. Trimming pared 0 bases from V and 5 bases from J, leaving 10 bases between. From germline, CDR1 is SGHAT and CDR2 FQNNGV. This CDR3 is built from 14 residues. CDR3 bases: TGTGCCAGCAGCTTAGATCTAGGTTCGGAGACCCAGTACTTC. Translating gives CASSLDLGSETQYF. The full variable domain, rest sourced from reference TRBV11-2 and TRBJ2-5, is EAGVAQSPRYKIIEKRQSVAFWCNPISGHATLYWYQQILGQGPKLLIQFQNNGVVDDSQLPKDRFSAERLKGVDSTLKIQPAKLEDSAVYLCASSLDLGSETQYFGPGTRLLVL.

This clone occurred a few times. CDR3 in amino acids: CASSFSGQQETQYF. The CDR3 DNA sequence: TGTGCCAGCAGTTTCTCTGGACAGCAAGAGACCCAGTACTTC. V usage is TRBV6-6 and J usage is TRBJ2-5, with D maybe TRBD1 (6 bases). V lost 4 bases and J 2 bases, leaving 11 bases between the germline ends. This CDR3 is built from 14 residues. From germline, CDR1 is MNHNY and CDR2 SVGAGI (reference sequence).

Written as DNA, the CDR3 is TGTGCCAGCAGCCAGGCTTATGGTCGGGGCACTGAAGCTTTCTTT. Protein: CASSQAYGRGTEAFF. The V and J genes are TRBV3-1 (or the pseudogene TRBV3-2) and TRBJ1-1; D is unclear. Trimming took 3 bases from V and 4 from J, leaving 15 bases between them. Looked up from germline, CDR1 is LGHDT and CDR2 is YNNKEL (reference sequence). The CDR3 loop spans 15 amino acids.

This sequence joins TRBV5-4 and TRBJ2-3; D is possibly TRBD2 (5 bases). Per germline, CDR1 SGHNT and CDR2 YYREEE (reference sequence). V was shortened by 2 bases and J by 4 bases, with 14 bases between the two germline ends. The CDR3 runs 15 residues. The CDR3 here is CASSFELGLADTQYF. For the CDR3, the DNA is TGTGCCAGCAGCTTTGAACTAGGGTTGGCAGATACGCAGTATTTT.

The rearrangement uses TRBV7-9 and TRBJ2-3; TRBD1 matches at 10 bases. The germline V gene encodes CDR1 SEHNR and CDR2 FQNEAQ (reference sequence). CDR3 length: 16 residues. J gave up 6 bases and V 5 bases, and 11 bases lay outside the gene matches. As DNA, the CDR3 is TGTGCCAGCAGCGGGAGGGACAGGGGTTTCGGGGATACGCAGTATTTT. Its translation: CASSGRDRGFGDTQYF.

The chain combines TRBV30 with TRBJ1-6, with a possible D match to TRBD1 (6 bases). Germline V lookup: CDR1 GTSNPN, CDR2 SVGIG (reference sequence). V lost 5 bases and J 4 bases, leaving 9 bases between the germline ends. This CDR3 region has 13 residues. As DNA, the CDR3 is TGTGCCTGGCGGCAGGGGTATAATTCACCCCTCCACTTT. Amino acids: CAWRQGYNSPLHF.

The chain is built from TRBV7-2 and TRBJ2-2, with TRBD2 identical over 16 bases. Trimming cost V 2 bases and J 5 bases; bases outside gene matches: 5. CDR1 and CDR2 (germline): SGHTA, FQGNSA. The CDR3 is 18 amino acids. The CDR3 reads CASSLWGLAGGQTGELFF. The DNA of the CDR3 is TGTGCCAGCAGCTTATGGGGACTAGCGGGGGGGCAAACCGGGGAGCTGTTTTTT.

CDR3 sequence (DNA): TGCGCCAGCAGCTTGGCCGCGGGGGTGGGCAATCAGCCCCAGCATTTT. This sequence encodes CASSLAAGVGNQPQHF. The chain combines TRBV5-1 with TRBJ1-5, with D tentatively TRBD1 (5 bases). V shed 0 bases and J shed 2 bases, with 12 bases lying between them. The CDR3 has 16 amino acids. Germline V gives CDR1 SGHRS, CDR2 YFSETQ.